This T cell receptor (beta chain) was identified during a study of T cell clonality in common variable immunodeficiency. This CDR3 is 15 amino acids long. The germline V and J ends were trimmed by 3 bases and 1 base, with 13 bases remaining between them. Germline CDR1 SGHDT, CDR2 YYEEEE. This clone showed up many times. The read ends 3 residues before the CDR3 terminus; that terminus is restored from the germline J gene. Repertoires were generated with immunoSEQ multiplex PCR, while TCRdb's copy carries only in-frame clones and drops some. The sample includes under 45,000 clones, none of them occurring once.

This clonotype originated in a person between 18 and 75 years old in good health. This rearrangement joins TRBV5-6 to TRBJ2-5, with D possibly TRBD1 on 6 matching bases. What was sequenced was peripheral blood mononuclear cells. CDR3 sequence reads: CASSSVQGPQETQYF. The DNA read from the CDR3 is TGTGCCAGCAGCTCTGTCCAGGGGCCCCAAGAGACC.